This TCR beta chain was sequenced during a study of STAT3 mutations in large granular lymphocyte leukemia. Points from the study as a whole: At least one immunodominant TCR beta clonotype appeared in every T-cell large granular lymphocyte leukemia patient. After therapy, about 35% of the 18 patients switched clonotypes, all new clones STAT3 wild type. Persisting codominant clonotypes may have hidden a small pathogenic clone.

This CDR3 contains 15 residues. Germline V lookup: CDR1 GTSNPN, CDR2 SVGIG (reference sequence). V lost 1 base to trimming and J lost 1 base, with 13 bases between them. Concerning this clone itself: Its antigen is undetermined.

Repertoires were generated with immunoSEQ multiplex PCR, while TCRdb's copy carries only in-frame clones and drops some. The sample lists around 4,200 clones; roughly 85% were seen once. Material: peripheral blood mononuclear cells. V usage is TRBV30 and J usage is TRBJ2-5; a weak D match, TRBD2 (5 bases). This TCR derives from a middle-aged man with T-cell large granular lymphocyte leukemia. Some clones in this sample may be carry-over from other donors' samples. The CDR3 DNA follows: TGTGCCTGGAGTGGAATGGGAGAGACCCAAGAGACCCAGTACTTC. Protein sequence: CAWSGMGETQETQYF. Supplemented by reference TRBV30 and TRBJ2-5, the full variable domain reads SQTIHQWPATLVQPVGSPLSLECTVEGTSNPNLYWYRQAAGRGLQLLFYSVGIGQISSEVPQNLSASRPQDRQFILSSKKLLLSDSGFYLCAWSGMGETQETQYFGPGTRLLVL.